This is a list of T cell receptor beta chains from one sample in a study of control samples from healthy donors and cancer patients. Sequencing used immunoSEQ multiplex PCR; TCRdb keeps in-frame clones, though not all of them. The data contain roughly 130,000 clones, under 95% of them singletons. The sample consisted of PBMCs. Every receptor here comes from a man aged 50 to 59 with head and neck cancer. Each CDR3 is given with its conserved first and last residue. Fields, in order: D gene, clone size, V gene, J gene, CDR3 protein, CDR3 DNA. A D gene is named only where the DNA matches it firmly. The size field is filled for only some rows; it gives once, few, many or a size class.

d_gene: -
abundance: once
v_gene: TRBV6-6
j_gene: TRBJ2-5
CDR3aa: CASRKTFDQETQYF
CDR3nt: TGTGCCAGCAGAAAAACTTTTGACCAAGAGACCCAGTACTTC

d_gene: -
abundance: once
v_gene: TRBV7-3
j_gene: TRBJ2-3
CDR3aa: CASSLTSADTQYF
CDR3nt: TGTGCCAGCAGCTTAACTAGCGCAGATACGCAGTATTTT

d_gene: TRBD2
abundance: -
v_gene: TRBV9
j_gene: TRBJ2-1
CDR3aa: CASSVEFSGGAWEQFF
CDR3nt: TGTGCCAGCAGCGTAGAATTTAGCGGGGGGGCCTGGGAGCAGTTCTTC

d_gene: -
abundance: -
v_gene: TRBV10-3
j_gene: TRBJ1-2
CDR3aa: CAISESNVVYGYTF
CDR3nt: TGTGCCATCAGTGAGTCGAATGTTGTCTATGGCTACACCTTC

d_gene: TRBD1
abundance: -
v_gene: TRBV30
j_gene: TRBJ2-7
CDR3aa: CAWSVGGAGEQYF
CDR3nt: TGTGCCTGGAGTGTAGGGGGCGCTGGGGAGCAGTACTTC

d_gene: TRBD1
abundance: -
v_gene: TRBV19
j_gene: TRBJ1-5
CDR3aa: CATAWDREENQPQHF
CDR3nt: TGTGCCACCGCTTGGGACAGGGAGGAAAATCAGCCCCAGCATTTT

d_gene: TRBD1
abundance: -
v_gene: TRBV9
j_gene: TRBJ1-1
CDR3aa: CASSVGWDRGSEAFF
CDR3nt: TGTGCCAGCAGCGTAGGATGGGACAGGGGGTCTGAAGCTTTCTTT

d_gene: -
abundance: -
v_gene: TRBV7-6
j_gene: TRBJ2-1
CDR3aa: CASSQIRQLTYSYNEQFF
CDR3nt: TGTGCCAGCAGCCAGATAAGACAGCTTACTTATTCCTACAATGAGCAGTTCTTC

d_gene: TRBD1
abundance: -
v_gene: TRBV2
j_gene: TRBJ2-5
CDR3aa: CASGRDRGLQETQYF
CDR3nt: TGTGCCAGCGGGAGGGACAGGGGGCTTCAAGAGACCCAGTACTTC

d_gene: -
abundance: -
v_gene: TRBV30
j_gene: TRBJ2-2
CDR3aa: CAWTGLRSGELFF
CDR3nt: TGTGCCTGGACCGGTCTACGAAGCGGGGAGCTGTTTTTT

d_gene: TRBD1
abundance: -
v_gene: TRBV5-6
j_gene: TRBJ2-2
CDR3aa: CASSLTGVNTGELFF
CDR3nt: TGTGCCAGCAGCTTAACAGGGGTTAACACCGGGGAGCTGTTTTTT

d_gene: -
abundance: -
v_gene: TRBV7-2
j_gene: TRBJ2-1
CDR3aa: CASSLGPFLSYNEQFF
CDR3nt: TGTGCCAGCAGCTTAGGGCCCTTTCTCTCCTACAATGAGCAGTTCTTC

d_gene: TRBD1
abundance: -
v_gene: TRBV2
j_gene: TRBJ2-5
CDR3aa: CASRGTEGRQTQYF
CDR3nt: TGTGCCAGCAGGGGGACAGAGGGAAGGCAGACCCAGTACTTC

d_gene: TRBD1
abundance: -
v_gene: TRBV24-1
j_gene: TRBJ1-5
CDR3aa: CATSDSGTGGSNQPQHF
CDR3nt: TGTGCCACCAGTGACTCCGGGACAGGGGGTTCCAATCAGCCCCAGCATTTT

d_gene: -
abundance: -
v_gene: TRBV4-1
j_gene: TRBJ1-2
CDR3aa: CASSLGGGYTF
CDR3nt: TGCGCCAGCAGCCTGGGGGGTGGCTACACCTTC

d_gene: -
abundance: -
v_gene: TRBV5-4
j_gene: TRBJ1-2
CDR3aa: CASSLPGRNYGYTF
CDR3nt: TGTGCCAGCAGCTTGCCGGGGCGGAACTATGGCTACACCTTC

d_gene: TRBD1
abundance: once
v_gene: TRBV3-1/TRBV3-2
j_gene: TRBJ2-5
CDR3aa: CASSRQGTQYF
CDR3nt: TGTGCCAGCAGCCGACAGGGGACCCAGTACTTC

d_gene: -
abundance: -
v_gene: TRBV6-2/TRBV6-3
j_gene: TRBJ2-3
CDR3aa: CASSLQEADTQYF
CDR3nt: TGTGCCAGCAGCCTCCAGGAGGCAGATACGCAGTATTTT

d_gene: TRBD1
abundance: -
v_gene: TRBV18
j_gene: TRBJ2-1
CDR3aa: CASSLRDRGYNEQFF
CDR3nt: TGTGCCAGCTCACTCCGGGACAGGGGGTACAATGAGCAGTTCTTC

d_gene: -
abundance: -
v_gene: TRBV19
j_gene: TRBJ2-7
CDR3aa: CASRQGTYEQYF
CDR3nt: TGTGCCAGTAGACAGGGAACCTACGAGCAGTACTTC